The T cell receptor beta chain under discussion was sequenced for a study of CD8 T cells in Susac syndrome (dated by TCRdb to about 2019). In terms of the full investigation: Whether CD8+ T cell activation and differentiation in Susac syndrome was antigen driven was tested using repertoire sequencing. The paper's findings and limits, for the study overall: The number of individuals in the TCR sequencing and HLA analysis was recognized as being relatively small.

As regards this clonotype: What antigen it recognizes has not been identified. No base quality information exists; no much larger clone differs at one position.

RNA was extracted using the RNeasy kit, and roughly 0.5 to 1 microgram was reverse transcribed with random hexamers. TCR beta CDR3 regions were amplified with the immunoSEQ multiplex PCR assay covering 54 Vbeta and 13 Jbeta segments. To correct PCR amplification bias, a synthetic template baseline was used for both primer optimization and computational correction. The paper's processing steps were these. Reads were annotated to V, D and J genes per IMGT and analyzed with immunoSEQ Analyzer, keeping only productive sequences. To calculate clonality, Shannon entropy was normalized by log2 of the number of productive unique sequences and then subtracted from one. For each patient and control, public and private clones were evaluated within the 100 most prevalent clones. Clones were defined as Susac-specific if absent from the healthy and MS cohorts, from approximately 1,100 published viral clones and from other ImmuneACCESS disease sequences. TCRdb took the public reads, trimmed them with fastp at Q25, ran MiXCR for clone calling and kept in-frame beta chains. Rows with a matching CDR3 protein are joined into one entry that keeps the most common DNA and genes. The authors' filters were not applied to this entry. This sample lists around 69,000 distinct CDR3 sequences; roughly 95% were detected once. 0.11% of the sample rests with the top ten.

High-throughput TCR beta sequencing profiled peripheral blood CD8+ and CD4+ T cells from healthy donors, Susac syndrome patients and multiple sclerosis patients. The multiple sclerosis controls were treatment-naive patients who had stable or active relapsing-remitting disease and met the revised McDonald criteria. CD8+ TEMRA cells were enriched by FACS, while bulk CD8+ and CD4+ T cells were purified by magnetic negative isolation. Blood was collected in EDTA tubes and processed within 24 hours, with PBMCs isolated through density gradient centrifugation. PBMCs intended for TCR sequencing were frozen in liquid nitrogen and were later thawed in a 37 degrees C water bath. The sorted or isolated CD4+, CD8+ and CD8+ TEMRA cells had a purity of 90% or higher. This TCR came from a human donor with multiple sclerosis. Material: CD4+ T cells from PBMCs.

The CDR3 has the sequence CASTLGGRPQETQYF. The nucleotide sequence reads TGTGCCAGCACCCTGGGGGGGCGCCCCCAAGAGACCCAGTACTTC. The chain is encoded by TRBV7-2 joined to TRBJ2-5; a tentative D match to TRBD2 spans 7 bases. At the junction V is shortened by 7 bases and J by 1 base, with 16 bases in between. Looking up the germline V gene yields CDR1 SGHTA and CDR2 FQGNSA. CDR3 length: 15 amino acids, cysteine to phenylalanine. Solely the CDR3 DNA is kept, with 45 bases framed from the first base.